The subject of this entry is one TCR beta chain. The antigen is undetermined. The junction does not match germline at one end; this may be a read error. With 60 Vbeta and 13 Jbeta primers, the PCR was carried out. TCRdb's table, derived via immunoSEQ multiplex PCR, lists solely in-frame clones and lacks some. Of some 57,000 clones in the sample, less than 85% were seen once. CDR3 length: 13 residues. CDR1 is LNHDA, CDR2 SQIVND, per germline (reference sequence). This entry belongs to a study of cytomegalovirus exposure and HLA in healthy donors. Study-level points and caveats: Sequencing depth roughly uniform across donors was assumed in presence/absence analyses. The study flagged roughly 160 TCR beta chains as cytomegalovirus-associated. With later analysis, a missense DCLRE1C variant became linked to TCR beta V- and J-gene trimming.

This clonotype was obtained from a woman in her twenties or thirties in good health and CMV-seronegative. The chain is built from TRBV19 and TRBJ1-2; a possible D gene is TRBD1 (6 bases). The specimen sequenced was PBMCs. The CDR3 region has the DNA TGTGCCAGTAGCCCCTGGGGGGGCCTGTTCGACTCCTTC. As protein: CASSPWGGLFDSF.